The 14 T cell receptor beta chains below all came from one sample that was sequenced in a study of CD8 T cells in ankylosing spondylitis. TCRdb independently ran MiXCR on the 5' RACE reads; one entry per CDR3 protein. The sample has 800,000 to 900,000 distinct CDR3 sequences, roughly 12% seen once. These receptors have no known antigen. Study outcomes and limitations: A TCR beta motif of about eight highly homologous variants seemed to mark ankylosing spondylitis blood.

Sequenced: blood, either unsorted or a sorted T cell fraction (not recorded which). Receptors were obtained from a male donor with ankylosing spondylitis.

This clonotype was seen more than once but under ten times. The chain employs TRBV20-1 and TRBJ2-3, with D possibly being TRBD1 or TRBD2 (5 bases each). V was shortened by 3 bases and J by 6 bases, with 10 bases between the two germline ends. The CDR3 extends over 12 amino acids. The germline CDR1 and CDR2 sequences are DFQATT and SNEGSKA (reference sequence). In DNA, the CDR3 is TGCAGTGCTAGCGAGGGGTTTGATACGCAGTATTTT. Translated: CSASEGFDTQYF.

This clonotype was counted ten times or more. The chain carries TRBV12-3 or TRBV12-4 and TRBJ1-5, with a tentative D call TRBD1 (5 bases). The ends were cut back, 2 bases at V and 16 bases at J, with 15 bases in the middle. The CDR3 consists of 12 residues. Written as DNA, the CDR3 is TGTGCCAGCAGTTTAAGATTCGGGGCAGAACATTTT. Protein: CASSLRFGAEHF.

The table lists this clonotype with a few counts. V usage is TRBV20-1 and J usage is TRBJ2-2; 7 bases map to TRBD2. This CDR3 contains 14 residues. Losses at the gene ends were 7 bases for V and 4 bases for J; bases not matched to a gene: 9. Germline values: CDR1 DFQATT, CDR2 SNEGSKA (reference sequence). The CDR3 bases are TGCAGTGTATCACTAGCGAGAACCACCGGGGAGCTGTTTTTT. Translated: CSVSLARTTGELFF.

This clonotype appeared a few times. The chain carries TRBV11-1 and TRBJ2-6; D is uncertain. The CDR3 has 18 amino acids. In germline, CDR1 is SGHAT, CDR2 FQDESV (reference sequence). Trimming left V 3 bases short and J 0 bases short, with 15 bases between. CDR3 residues: CASSLLSYTSSGANVLTF. The CDR3 nucleotides read TGTGCCAGCAGCTTGTTGTCCTACACGAGCTCTGGGGCCAACGTCCTGACTTTC.

There are a few counts of this clonotype. The V and J genes are TRBV28 and TRBJ2-7, with D perhaps matching TRBD2 (5 bases). Trimming cost V 7 bases and J 0 bases, with 16 bases left between them. The germline CDR1 and CDR2 sequences are MDHEN and SYDVKM. This CDR3 contains 15 residues. CDR3 DNA: TGTGCCAGCACCCACCAGAGGGTTCTCTCCTACGAGCAGTACTTC. Amino acid sequence: CASTHQRVLSYEQYF.

This clonotype was recorded a few times. This chain joins TRBV20-1 and TRBJ1-1, with D maybe TRBD1 (6 bases). Germline V gives CDR1 DFQATT, CDR2 SNEGSKA (reference sequence). V gave up 2 bases and J gave up 1 base, with 11 bases separating them. The CDR3 is made up of 14 amino acids. The chain's CDR3 is CSARNGRGNTEAFF. For the CDR3, the DNA is TGCAGTGCTAGAAATGGCAGGGGGAACACTGAAGCTTTCTTT.

This clonotype has a count of ten or more. The chain is built from TRBV29-1 and TRBJ2-3, with D uncertain. The CDR3 has 14 amino acids. Per the germline V gene, CDR1 is SQVTM and CDR2 is ANQGSEA. Deletions cut 4 bases from V and 2 bases from J, with 13 bases between. In nucleotides, the CDR3 is TGCAGCGTTGCGCGCGGACGTATCACAGATACGCAGTATTTT. Translating gives CSVARGRITDTQYF.

The rearrangement joins TRBV6-1 to TRBJ2-3; D is perhaps TRBD1 (6 bases). V was pared by 3 bases and J by 3 bases, with 13 bases between. The CDR3 has 15 residues. The germline gives CDR1 MNHNS, CDR2 SASEGT. CDR3 sequence: CASSDLGQGTDTQYF. In nucleotides, the CDR3 is TGTGCCAGCAGTGATTTGGGGCAGGGGACAGATACGCAGTATTTT.

This chain uses TRBV5-1 with TRBJ2-6; D gene unclear. The CDR3 has 14 residues. Per germline, CDR1 SGHRS and CDR2 YFSETQ. V lost 5 bases to trimming and J lost 3 bases, with 9 bases between them. This CDR3 reads CASSHTDGANVLTF. The CDR3, as DNA: TGCGCCAGCAGTCACACCGATGGGGCCAACGTCCTGACTTTC.

This clonotype has more than one count but fewer than ten. V usage is TRBV7-2 and J usage is TRBJ1-2, with 8 bases matching TRBD1. Trimming removed 5 bases from V and 8 bases from J; junction bases left unmatched: 7. This CDR3 comprises 13 residues. CDR1 SGHTA and CDR2 FQGNSA come from the germline V gene. The CDR3: CASSTGQGRGYTF. CDR3 in DNA: TGTGCCAGCAGCACTGGACAGGGACGAGGCTACACCTTC.

In its sample, this clonotype was seen a few times. The V call is TRBV10-3, the J call TRBJ2-6; the D gene is possibly TRBD1 (6 bases). This CDR3 has 15 amino acids. Germline assignment: CDR1 ENHRY and CDR2 SYGVKD. The ends were cut back, 8 bases at V and 0 bases at J, with 11 bases in the middle. The CDR3 is CAIADSGSGANVLTF. CDR3 nucleotide sequence: TGTGCCATCGCGGACAGTGGCTCTGGGGCCAACGTCCTGACTTTC.

This clonotype was picked up a small number of times. This chain links TRBV3-1 with TRBJ2-5, with D uncertain. Between the trimmed V and J ends, which lost 0 bases and 5 bases, there was a span of 10 bases. Germline CDR1 reads LGHDT; CDR2 reads YNNKEL (reference sequence). This CDR3 has 14 residues. DNA for the CDR3: TGTGCCAGCAGCCAAGATTGGGGAAAGGAGACCCAGTACTTC. It encodes CASSQDWGKETQYF.

This clonotype was counted many times. The chain joins TRBV12-3 or TRBV12-4 to TRBJ1-5; D remains unclear. Trimming removed 3 bases at V and 4 bases at J, with 7 bases between. The CDR3 has 13 residues. The CDR3 loop is CASSLSPNQPQHF. For the CDR3, the DNA is TGTGCCAGCAGTTTGAGCCCAAATCAGCCCCAGCATTTT.

This clonotype was found many times. The chain employs TRBV6-6 and TRBJ1-6; a weak D match, TRBD1 (6 bases). The CDR3 runs to 12 residues. Germline values: CDR1 MNHNY, CDR2 SVGAGI (reference sequence). The V and J ends lost 5 bases and 12 bases respectively, with 11 bases between them. The CDR3, as DNA: TGTGCCAGCAGTCCGGAGGGGGTACCCCTCCACTTT. Protein product: CASSPEGVPLHF.